This paragraph covers one T cell receptor beta chain sequence. These data belong to a study of graft-versus-host responses after intestinal transplantation. Plated together were around 200,000 CFSE-labeled responder cells and around 200,000 irradiated, violet-dye-labeled stimulator cells. Method: immunoSEQ multiplex PCR; TCRdb's copy keeps in-frame clones and lacks some. Here the sample spans thousands of clones, around a third being singletons. V shed 5 bases and J 10 bases; nucleotides not matched to a gene: 9. Germline CDR1 is SGHAT and CDR2 is FQNNGV. This CDR3 is 13 amino acids long. This sample comprised alloreactive CD8+ T cells from a mixed lymphocyte reaction culture, obtained before transplantation. Subset reported: CFSE-low proliferating T cells sorted from approximately six-day pre-transplant mixed lymphocyte reaction (GvH or HvG direction). The V gene is TRBV11-2, the J gene TRBJ2-5; 8 bases line up with TRBD2. The sequence derives from a human patient who was an organ donor for intestinal transplantation. CDR3 DNA sequence: TGTGCCAGCAGCGGACGGGGTAGCGGGATCCAGTACTTC. This gives the protein CASSGRGSGIQYF.